Below, 15 T cell receptor beta chains from the same sample are listed, as sequenced in a study of blood T cell repertoires in COVID-19. Repertoires were generated with immunoSEQ multiplex PCR, while TCRdb's copy carries only in-frame clones and drops some. Counted here are fewer than 200,000 clones, roughly 84% occurring once; the ten biggest clones make up around 1.2%. Sequencing input: PBMCs or T cells enriched from blood (not recorded which). These receptor sequences come from a human donor with acute COVID-19. The donor label of this sample is uncertain.

V and J are TRBV24-1 and TRBJ2-2, with 8 bases that match TRBD1. The V segment lost 6 bases and the J segment 1 base; nucleotides outside the gene matches: 3. The CDR3 spans 15 residues. CDR1 and CDR2 (germline): KGHDR, SFDVKD. CDR3 coding DNA: TGTGCCACCAGTCAAGGACAGGGGAACACCGGGGAGCTGTTTTTT. Protein product: CATSQGQGNTGELFF.

The J gene is TRBJ2-1, the V gene TRBV6-4; the match to TRBD2 covers 7 bases. The CDR3 is made up of 12 amino acids. V shed 2 bases, J shed 12 bases, and the junction held 4 bases outside the gene matches. Germline lookup yields CDR1 MRHNA and CDR2 SNTAGT. CDR3 in DNA: TGTGCCAGCAGTGACGCTAGCGGAAGGCAGTTCTTC. It codes for CASSDASGRQFF.

CDR3 in amino acids: CASSVLARSLHF. DNA for the CDR3: TGTGCCAGCAGTGTGCTCGCCCGGTCCCTCCACTTT. The J gene is TRBJ1-6, the V gene TRBV28; D unresolved. Germline CDR1 MDHEN, CDR2 SYDVKM. The CDR3 is made up of 12 amino acids. V was shortened by 5 bases and J by 14 bases, with 13 bases between the two germline ends. Together with reference TRBV28 and TRBJ1-6, the CDR3 gives the full variable domain: DVKVTQSSRYLVKRTGEKVFLECVQDMDHENMFWYRQDPGLGLRLIYFSYDVKMKEKGDIPEGYSVSREKKERFSLILESASTNQTSMYLCASSVLARSLHFGNGTRLTVT.

This chain links TRBV19 with TRBJ2-1, with TRBD1 identical over 8 bases. CDR1 is LNHDA and CDR2 is SQIVND in the germline V gene (reference sequence). Germline trimming cut 5 bases from V and 7 bases from J; bases unmatched to any gene: 1. This CDR3 is built from 12 residues. The CDR3 DNA reads TGTGCCAGTAGTTACAGGGGGAATGAGCAGTTCTTC. Its translation is CASSYRGNEQFF.

This clone was recorded a few times. The rearrangement links TRBV9 to TRBJ2-2; 10 nucleotides agree with TRBD1. V dropped 4 bases and J dropped 5; count of bases not matched to a gene: 8. Per the germline V gene, CDR1 is SGDLS and CDR2 is YYNGEE. The CDR3 totals 16 residues. The CDR3 region is CASSPRGQGYTGELFF. DNA for the CDR3: TGTGCCAGCAGCCCGAGGGGACAGGGGTATACCGGGGAGCTGTTTTTT.

The chain carries TRBV7-3 and TRBJ2-2; D might be TRBD2 (6 bases). The CDR3 length is 14 residues. V was cut by 2 bases and J by 3 bases, with 7 bases left in between. Per germline, CDR1 SGHTA and CDR2 FQGTGA. This CDR3 is CASSLAGYTGELFF. CDR3 in DNA: TGTGCCAGCAGCTTAGCGGGATACACCGGGGAGCTGTTTTTT.

The V gene is TRBV5-8, the J gene TRBJ1-2, with D possibly being TRBD1 (5 bases). Germline CDR1 reads SGHTS; CDR2 reads YDEGEE. This CDR3 is 14 amino acids long. V lost 5 bases and J 4 bases, leaving 15 bases between the germline ends. Here the CDR3 reads CASSSDAGPYGYTF. The CDR3 DNA is TGTGCCAGCAGTTCCGACGCAGGGCCCTATGGCTACACCTTC.

The V call is TRBV6-2 or TRBV6-3, the J call TRBJ1-5; the match to TRBD1 covers 7 bases. This CDR3 is built from 13 residues. After removal of 5 bases from V and 7 bases from J, the junction contained 5 bases not matched to a gene. From germline, CDR1 is MNHEY and CDR2 SVGEGT. CDR3 loop: CASSKTGNQPQHF. In DNA form, the CDR3 reads TGTGCCAGCAGTAAGACAGGGAACCAGCCCCAGCATTTT.

In this sample, this clone turned up once. This chain links TRBV7-2 with TRBJ2-1, with TRBD1 identical over 9 bases. Germline V CDR1 and CDR2: SGHTA, FQGNSA. With V trimmed by 6 bases and J by 4 bases, 16 bases remained unmatched. The CDR3 has 18 residues. The CDR3 sequence is CASSPRTPRDRAYNEQFF. The CDR3, as DNA: TGTGCCAGCAGTCCCCGAACCCCCCGGGACAGGGCTTACAATGAGCAGTTCTTC.

The chain recombines TRBV12-3 or TRBV12-4 with TRBJ2-7; tentative D call: TRBD2 (6 bases). This CDR3 region has 13 residues. V dropped 6 bases and J dropped 1 base, with 10 bases sitting between them. In DNA, the CDR3 is TGTGCCAGCAGCTGGGGGGTTTCCTACGAGCAGTACTTC. Translated, it gives CASSWGVSYEQYF.

The V call is TRBV2, the J call TRBJ2-7; possible D gene TRBD2, 6 bases. This CDR3 comprises 16 residues. Trimming removed 2 bases from V and 6 bases from J, with 20 bases in between. Germline assignment: CDR1 SNHLY and CDR2 FYNNEI. The CDR3 DNA reads as TGTGCCAGCAGTGAACGGGGCGGGGACCTCCTAGGCGAGCAGTACTTC. Encoded protein: CASSERGGDLLGEQYF.

The rearrangement uses TRBV15 and TRBJ2-5; TRBD1 is a possible D gene (5 bases). The CDR3 is made up of 13 amino acids. Per germline, CDR1 LNHNV and CDR2 YYDKDF (reference sequence). V lost 0 bases, J lost 5 bases, and 7 bases lay in between. This chain's CDR3 is CATSREWGETQYF. CDR3 DNA sequence: TGTGCCACCAGCAGAGAGTGGGGCGAGACCCAGTACTTC.

V gene TRBV27 combines with J gene TRBJ2-3; TRBD1 matches 10 bases. This CDR3 has 15 residues. With V trimmed by 7 bases and J by 3 bases, 7 bases remained unmatched. Germline CDR1 and CDR2: MNHEY and SMNVEV (reference sequence). The CDR3 DNA is TGTGCCAGCACCCAAGGGACAGGGGAAACAGATACGCAGTATTTT. Translation gives CASTQGTGETDTQYF.

The rearrangement joins TRBV6-5 to TRBJ1-1, with unresolved D. The length of the CDR3 is 15 residues. The germline CDR1 and CDR2 sequences are MNHEY and SVGAGI. The ends were cut back, 6 bases at V and 0 bases at J, with 14 bases in the middle. DNA of the CDR3: TGTGCCAGCAGCCAGAGCGTGTCATTGAACACTGAAGCTTTCTTT. This sequence encodes CASSQSVSLNTEAFF.

This chain links TRBV6-4 with TRBJ2-2, with D possibly TRBD1 on 5 matching bases. CDR1 is MRHNA and CDR2 is SNTAGT in the germline V gene. The CDR3 is 15 amino acids. V lost 10 bases, J lost 1 base, and 16 bases lay in between. CDR3 in amino acids: CATHPDGQNTGELFF. The CDR3 nucleotides read TGTGCCACCCATCCCGATGGACAGAACACCGGGGAGCTGTTTTTT.